The 13 T cell receptor beta chains reported below all come from one sample, sequenced in a study of shared clonotypes between healthy human individuals. Repertoires were generated with immunoSEQ multiplex PCR, while TCRdb's copy carries only in-frame clones and drops some. The sample carries under 300,000 clones, approximately 65% recorded once. The sequenced sample was memory CD4+ T cells sorted from blood. Subset denoted: CD45RA-negative fraction. The origin of the receptors is a man aged 25-40 years in good health.

The chain couples TRBV5-1 to TRBJ2-7, with D perhaps TRBD2 (6 bases). Germline CDR1 is SGHRS and CDR2 is YFSETQ. V was cut by 6 bases and J by 3 bases, with 19 bases left in between. The CDR3 is 15 residues long. DNA of the CDR3: TGCGCCAGCACCCGAGTCCAGGGAGGAGTCTACGAGCAGTACTTC. Translated: CASTRVQGGVYEQYF.

V and J are TRBV28 and TRBJ1-5, with TRBD1 matching over 9 bases. V shed 3 bases and J 3 bases; nucleotides not matched to a gene: 3. The CDR3 totals 15 residues. Germline lookup yields CDR1 MDHEN and CDR2 SYDVKM. This CDR3 is CASSLGDRDNQPQHF. CDR3 coding DNA: TGTGCCAGCAGTTTGGGGGACAGGGACAATCAGCCCCAGCATTTT. The variable domain in full, with the rest retrieved from reference TRBV28 and TRBJ1-5, is DVKVTQSSRYLVKRTGEKVFLECVQDMDHENMFWYRQDPGLGLRLIYFSYDVKMKEKGDIPEGYSVSREKKERFSLILESASTNQTSMYLCASSLGDRDNQPQHFGDGTRLSIL.

The CDR3 nucleotides read TGTGCCAGCAGCGCTACGGACAGGTCTAAGCAGTACTTC. Protein product: CASSATDRSKQYF. The chain uses TRBV9 and TRBJ2-7; 7 bases match TRBD1. V lost 3 bases, J lost 8 bases, and 8 bases stayed unmatched. The length of the CDR3 is 13 residues. Germline V CDR1 and CDR2: SGDLS, YYNGEE.

As DNA, the CDR3 is TGTGCCAGCAGTGGTAGGGGGGTAGCTAACTATGGCTACACCTTC. Protein product: CASSGRGVANYGYTF. This rearrangement joins TRBV28 to TRBJ1-2, with TRBD1 as a possible D gene (6 bases). Germline V gene lookup returns CDR1 MDHEN and CDR2 SYDVKM. Trimming removed 5 bases from V and 0 bases from J, with 13 bases in between. The CDR3 is 15 amino acids.

This clone turned up a few times. This chain uses TRBV9 with TRBJ2-1, with TRBD1 as a possible D gene (6 bases). Germline CDR1 reads SGDLS; CDR2 reads YYNGEE. The length of the CDR3 is 14 residues. V was pared by 0 bases and J by 2 bases, with 6 bases between. The CDR3 spells CASSVGTAYNEQFF. The CDR3 DNA is TGTGCCAGCAGCGTAGGGACAGCCTACAATGAGCAGTTCTTC.

This chain uses TRBV29-1 with TRBJ2-6, with D hard to call. Germline V CDR1 and CDR2: SQVTM, ANQGSEA. This CDR3 region has 13 residues. The germline V and J ends were trimmed by 4 bases and 2 bases, with 6 bases remaining between them. The CDR3 is CSVGQPGANVLTF. The CDR3 DNA is TGCAGCGTTGGTCAGCCTGGGGCCAACGTCCTGACTTTC.

The V and J genes are TRBV28 and TRBJ2-5; the match to TRBD1 covers 10 bases. CDR3 length equals 14 residues. J was trimmed by 4 bases and V by 4 bases; bases with no gene match: 3. Looked up from germline, CDR1 is MDHEN and CDR2 is SYDVKM. The CDR3 DNA is TGTGCCAGCAGTTCCGACAGGGGGCTAGAGACCCAGTACTTC. Translated, it gives CASSSDRGLETQYF.

The chain is built from TRBV11-3 and TRBJ2-2; no clear D. Germline V gene lookup returns CDR1 SGHNT and CDR2 YENEEA. This CDR3 is built from 14 residues. Trimming cost V 5 bases and J 6 bases, with 13 bases left between them. The CDR3 spells CASSQNDPPGELFF. Here the CDR3 DNA reads TGTGCCAGCAGCCAGAATGACCCCCCCGGGGAGCTGTTTTTT. The full variable domain, with the rest looked up from reference TRBV11-3 and TRBJ2-2, is EAGVVQSPRYKIIEKKQPVAFWCNPISGHNTLYWYLQNLGQGPELLIRYENEEAVDDSQLPKDRFSAERLKGVDSTLKIQPAELGDSAVYLCASSQNDPPGELFFGEGSRLTVL.

The sample holds a few counts of this clone. The rearrangement links TRBV7-3 to TRBJ2-1, with 10 bases lining up with TRBD2. This CDR3 has 19 amino acids. V was pared by 5 bases and J by 6 bases, with 19 bases of the junction left unmatched. Germline CDR1 reads SGHTA; CDR2 reads FQGTGA. CDR3 loop: CASSTTSGINSRNLNEQFF. The CDR3 DNA sequence: TGTGCCAGCAGCACAACTAGCGGGATTAATTCCAGAAACCTCAATGAGCAGTTCTTC.

In its sample, this clone was seen a few times. CDR3 residues: CASSSGLAGVFEQFF. In DNA form, the CDR3 reads TGTGCCAGCAGCTCTGGACTAGCGGGAGTCTTTGAGCAGTTCTTC. The J gene is TRBJ2-1, the V gene TRBV6-5, with 13 bases that match TRBD2. The germline gives CDR1 MNHEY, CDR2 SVGAGI. The V gene end was trimmed by 6 bases and the J gene end by 9 bases; junction bases not matched to a gene: 8. This CDR3 region has 15 residues.

This chain uses TRBV7-9 with TRBJ1-2, with D maybe TRBD1 (6 bases). Deletions cut 5 bases from V and 5 bases from J, with 15 bases between. CDR3 length equals 14 residues. Germline lookup yields CDR1 SEHNR and CDR2 FQNEAQ (reference sequence). CDR3 DNA: TGTGCCAGCAGCCAAAGCTGGACAGCTTATGGCTACACCTTC. Its protein product is CASSQSWTAYGYTF.

The chain has TRBV5-1 and TRBJ2-1; 10 positions match TRBD1. The CDR3 extends over 20 amino acids. J was trimmed by 0 bases and V by 4 bases; bases with no gene match: 16. Germline CDR1 is SGHRS and CDR2 is YFSETQ. CDR3 loop: CASSQEPPGTGAYSYNEQFF. For the CDR3, the DNA is TGCGCCAGCAGCCAGGAACCCCCCGGGACAGGGGCCTACTCCTACAATGAGCAGTTCTTC.

The chain carries TRBV5-4 and TRBJ2-1; 7 bases align to TRBD1. V lost 0 bases and J lost 6; bases outside the gene matches: 9. This CDR3 comprises 16 residues. Germline V CDR1 and CDR2: SGHNT, YYREEE (reference sequence). The CDR3 is CASSLAPRGKGNEQFF. Written as DNA, the CDR3 is TGTGCCAGCAGCTTGGCCCCCAGGGGGAAGGGCAATGAGCAGTTCTTC.